This entry features one TCR beta chain sequence. Its antigen is currently not known. No much larger clone is present one base from it, and per-base qualities are unavailable. These data belong to a study of blood T cells in healthy people across ages (dated by TCRdb to between 2015 and 2016). In terms of the full investigation: In model experiments, roughly one uniquely barcoded TCR beta cDNA molecule per two T cells was captured by template switching. Donors of different ages were randomly distributed across sequencing lanes to avoid experimental bias. Age-related changes in TCR beta repertoire diversity were measured in the study by deep sequencing normalized with unique cDNA molecular identifiers. Donors were grouped into four age groups: young (average about 15 years), middle-aged (roughly 38), aged (around 56) and long-lived (82). For two donors (one aged 18 to 29 and one aged 80 or older), the study analyzed two additional independent replicas of 1 million unique cDNA reads from the same blood draw. What the study reported, not specific to this receptor: The percentage of naive T cells measured by flow cytometry correlated strongly with observed TCR beta diversity. As age increased, observed TCR beta diversity per million T cells dropped in a roughly linear way, and a significant reduction was already evident by age roughly 40. Estimates of total diversity based on one million sequenced T cells were regarded as lower bounds and as underestimates. Bulk unsorted PBMC profiling prevented conclusive comparison of naive and antigen-experienced compartments. Compared with the aged group, the long-lived group had more naive CD4+ T cells, fewer expanded clones and increased TCR diversity, suggesting age selection. Donor CMV infection status was unknown, potentially confounding age-related changes in expanded clonotypes.

Systemically healthy Caucasian individuals from Russia, some 40 in total and aged roughly 6 to 100 years, were included as donors. Each donor gave about 11 milliliters of peripheral blood, drawn into EDTA-treated Vacutainer tubes. Ficoll-Paque density-gradient centrifugation was used to isolate PBMCs, with at least 6.5 million per sample. Total RNA, at least 5 micrograms per sample, was extracted from PBMCs with Trizol reagent. For every donor, flow cytometry on a PBMC aliquot measured the percentage of naive CD45RAhigh/CD27high T cells. The trim is 4 bases for V and 3 bases for J, with a gap of 12 bases between the germline ends. The CDR3 goes from the cysteine to the phenylalanine over 14 residues. Only the CDR3 part of the read is kept: 42 bases, read in frame from the first base. From the germline V gene, CDR1 is SGDLS and CDR2 is YYNGEE. The library was obtained by 5' RACE. For sequencing, an Illumina HiSeq 2500 was employed. A second roughly 7 to 11 cycle PCR used a sample-barcoded 5' primer and a J-beta primer mix. A template-switch 5' adaptor carrying 12 random nucleotides introduced a unique molecular identifier onto each TCR beta cDNA molecule. Each sample yielded at least 2.5 million CDR3-containing paired-end reads. First-strand cDNA was synthesized from all RNA with the Mint cDNA synthesis kit, primed by a TRBC-specific oligonucleotide. All cDNA was treated with uracil-DNA glycosylase and then went through a first 18-cycle PCR with the universal primers M1SS and BC2_uni_R. The original methods were these. For normalization, 1 million high-quality reads, each with a distinct molecular identifier, were randomly selected from each sample. Instead of being binned into consensus sequences, reads that shared molecular identifiers were thrown out. MiTCR, set to a Q25 quality threshold and the strictest error-elimination algorithm, was used for CDR3 identification, clonotype clustering and error correction. A nonparametric unseen species model with Euler transformation was used to estimate a lower bound on total TCR beta diversity. TCRdb's own reprocessing of the public reads used fastp at Q25 and MiXCR and kept productive beta chains. Rows are combined by CDR3 protein, so each entry shows the most common genes and DNA. TCRdb, not the authors, supplied the V and J calls. Present in this sample are 700,000 to 850,000 distinct CDR3 sequences, roughly 50% of which were seen just once. Approximately 40% of the sample goes to the ten largest clones.

The receptor was isolated from a man at least 80 years old in good health. Sequences were obtained from blood. The rearranged segments are TRBV9 and TRBJ2-3, and perhaps TRBD1 as D gene, on 5 matching bases. The CDR3 reads CASSMQGWTDTQYF. The DNA is as follows: TGTGCCAGCAGCATGCAGGGATGGACAGATACGCAGTATTTT.